The 27 T cell receptor beta chains listed next were all sequenced from one sample in a study of control samples from healthy donors and cancer patients. The table came from immunoSEQ multiplex PCR; TCRdb's copy has only in-frame clones and leaves some out. The sample yields hundreds of thousands of clones, approximately 92% seen once. What was sequenced was PBMCs. The receptors were sampled from a man in his forties or fifties with head and neck cancer.

The chain recombines TRBV15 with TRBJ1-5, with D uncertain. CDR3 size: 15 residues. Trimming cost V 4 bases and J 5 bases, with 15 bases left between them. The germline gives CDR1 LNHNV, CDR2 YYDKDF (reference sequence). The CDR3 DNA sequence: TGTGCCACCAGCAATATAGGACGGTCATATCAGCCCCAGCATTTT. Encoded protein: CATSNIGRSYQPQHF. Filled out from reference TRBV15 and TRBJ1-5, the complete variable domain reads DAMVIQNPRYQVTQFGKPVTLSCSQTLNHNVMYWYQQKSSQAPKLLFHYYDKDFNNEADTPDNFQSRRPNTSFCFLDIRSPGLGDTAMYLCATSNIGRSYQPQHFGDGTRLSIL.

This clone was picked up many times. The rearrangement joins TRBV4-2 to TRBJ1-5; D gene unclear. CDR1 is LGHNA, CDR2 YNFKEQ, per germline. V dropped 0 bases and J dropped 4 bases, with 13 bases sitting between them. The CDR3 length is 16 residues. DNA of the CDR3: TGTGCCAGCAGCCAAGATAAGGAACACCCTAATCAGCCCCAGCATTTT. This sequence encodes CASSQDKEHPNQPQHF.

The chain uses TRBV11-2 and TRBJ2-7; D remains unclear. CDR1 is SGHAT and CDR2 is FQNNGV in the germline V gene. The CDR3 totals 13 residues. Trimming stripped 1 base from V and 6 bases from J, with 10 bases between. CDR3 in amino acids: CASSLASPLEQYF. The CDR3 DNA reads TGTGCCAGCAGCTTAGCATCCCCCCTCGAGCAGTACTTC.

The gene calls are TRBV6-5 and TRBJ2-7, with a possible D match to TRBD1 (5 bases). This CDR3 is built from 14 residues. Germline V lookup: CDR1 MNHEY, CDR2 SVGAGI. V lost 2 bases, J lost 3 bases, and 11 bases lay in between. CDR3 in DNA: TGTGCCAGCAGTTACGGCCAGGGCGGCTACGAGCAGTACTTC. Its translation is CASSYGQGGYEQYF.

Only one count was recorded for this clone. This chain joins TRBV23-1 and TRBJ1-2; 8 bases agree with TRBD1. TRBV23-1 is flagged as an ORF with uncertain function. V lost 2 bases, J lost 4 bases, and 9 bases stayed unmatched. CDR3 size: 16 residues. The CDR3 protein is CASSQIRGQVGYGYTF. The DNA of the CDR3 is TGCGCCAGCAGTCAAATTAGGGGACAGGTTGGCTATGGCTACACCTTC.

This clone has more than one count but fewer than ten. V gene TRBV2 combines with J gene TRBJ2-1; 9 positions match TRBD1. CDR1 and CDR2 from the germline V gene are SNHLY and FYNNEI. V lost 4 bases, J lost 3 bases, and 4 bases stayed unmatched. The CDR3 sequence is 15 residues long. The CDR3: CASSAGQGFYNEQFF. CDR3 DNA: TGTGCCAGCAGTGCGGGACAGGGCTTCTACAATGAGCAGTTCTTC.

The CDR3 loop reads CASSSPDRGASYEQYF. The CDR3 DNA follows: TGTGCCAGCAGTTCTCCGGACAGGGGAGCCTCCTACGAGCAGTACTTC. The chain links TRBV6-2 or TRBV6-3 to TRBJ2-7, with 9 positions matching TRBD1. J lost 0 bases, V lost 4 bases, and 7 bases had no gene match. CDR1 is MNHEY, CDR2 SVGEGT, per germline. The CDR3 is 16 residues long.

The chain employs TRBV18 and TRBJ2-1; 9 nucleotides match TRBD2. Germline loops: CDR1 KGHSH, CDR2 LQKENI. CDR3 length: 16 amino acids. V lost 2 bases, J lost 4 bases, and 6 bases stayed unmatched. CDR3 DNA: TGTGCCAGCTCACCAGGCGGGAGGGAACTATACAATGAGCAGTTCTTC. This encodes CASSPGGRELYNEQFF.

The CDR3 DNA follows: TGTGCCATCAGTCATGAGACAGGTCCTGGAAACACCATATATTTT. As protein: CAISHETGPGNTIYF. V and J are TRBV10-3 and TRBJ1-3; D is possibly TRBD1 (6 bases). CDR3 length: 15 amino acids. The ends were cut back, 5 bases at V and 2 bases at J, with 13 bases in the middle. The V gene's germline CDR1 is ENHRY and CDR2 SYGVKD.

The chain has TRBV10-3 and TRBJ2-2; D is unclear. The CDR3 runs 12 residues. Per germline, CDR1 ENHRY and CDR2 SYGVKD. Trimming pared 10 bases from V and 7 bases from J, leaving 13 bases between. In DNA, the CDR3 is TGTGCCACCCTCGTTATGGGCGGGGAGCTGTTTTTT. Translation gives CATLVMGGELFF.

The V gene is TRBV28, the J gene TRBJ2-2, with D uncertain. The ends were cut back, 5 bases at V and 6 bases at J, with 13 bases in the middle. In germline, CDR1 is MDHEN, CDR2 SYDVKM. The CDR3 length is 14 residues. In nucleotides, the CDR3 is TGTGCCAGCAGTCTCCCTCGACCGGCCGGGGAGCTGTTTTTT. This sequence encodes CASSLPRPAGELFF.

This clone showed up just a few times. Other DNA sequences from this sample encode an identical CDR3 as well. The DNA for the CDR3 is TGTGCCAGCAGCCAACGTCCGGACACGGCGGGGGGCTACACCTTC. It specifies CASSQRPDTAGGYTF. The chain combines TRBV3-1 (or the pseudogene TRBV3-2) with TRBJ1-2; D perhaps matches TRBD1 (5 bases). This CDR3 region has 15 residues. Looked up from germline, CDR1 is LGHDT and CDR2 is YNNKEL (reference sequence). Between the trimmed V and J ends, which lost 2 bases and 8 bases, there was a span of 18 bases.

Comments on this clone: The same CDR3 also results from other DNA sequences found in this sample. This chain joins TRBV6-5 and TRBJ1-1; D ambiguous. The germline V gene has CDR1 MNHEY and CDR2 SVGAGI. Trimming shortened V by 4 bases and J by 1 base, and 7 bases separated the two germline ends. CDR3 length equals 13 residues. The CDR3 protein is CASSLGRNTEAFF. CDR3 nucleotides: TGTGCCAGCAGTTTGGGGAGGAACACTGAAGCTTTCTTT.

The V gene is TRBV24-1, the J gene TRBJ1-2; 8 bases map to TRBD1. CDR1 is KGHDR, CDR2 SFDVKD, per germline. This CDR3 has 13 residues. V was pared by 2 bases and J by 6 bases, with 1 base of the junction left unmatched. CDR3 region: CATSDSDRDGYTF. The CDR3 region has the DNA TGTGCCACCAGTGATTCGGACAGGGATGGCTACACCTTC.

The chain links TRBV2 to TRBJ1-1, with TRBD1 as a possible D gene (5 bases). V was pared by 6 bases and J by 0 bases, with 8 bases between. The CDR3 loop spans 13 amino acids. Germline values: CDR1 SNHLY, CDR2 FYNNEI. The CDR3 DNA is TGTGCCAGCAGCCCCAGGGTGAACACTGAAGCTTTCTTT. Its protein is CASSPRVNTEAFF.

This clone was seen more than once but under ten times. This CDR3 reads CAWSVELYLQTGGPTNYGYTF. For the CDR3, the DNA is TGTGCCTGGAGTGTGGAACTCTATTTGCAGACAGGGGGCCCTACTAACTATGGCTACACCTTC. This chain joins TRBV30 and TRBJ1-2, with 10 bases identical to TRBD1. Looked up from germline, CDR1 is GTSNPN and CDR2 is SVGIG (reference sequence). The CDR3 extends over 21 amino acids. V was pared by 0 bases and J by 0 bases, with 19 bases of the junction left unmatched.

V gene TRBV10-1 combines with J gene TRBJ2-7; D gene unclear. Germline lookup yields CDR1 WNHNN and CDR2 SYGVQD (reference sequence). The CDR3 sequence is 14 residues long. The V and J ends lost 2 bases and 0 bases respectively, with 8 bases between them. CDR3 sequence (DNA): TGCGCCAGCAGTGAGGCGGAAAGCTCCTACGAGCAGTACTTC. Translating gives CASSEAESSYEQYF.

The chain has TRBV6-5 and TRBJ1-5, with TRBD1 matching 8 bases. J was trimmed by 6 bases and V by 7 bases; bases with no gene match: 8. This CDR3 region has 14 residues. The germline CDR1 and CDR2 sequences are MNHEY and SVGAGI. CDR3 sequence (DNA): TGTGCCAGCATTCACGACAGGGGCCGTCAGCCCCAGCATTTT. It yields the protein CASIHDRGRQPQHF.

The gene calls are TRBV12-5 and TRBJ2-2; 15 bases align to TRBD2. V trimming: 2 bases; J trimming: 0 bases; junction bases outside the gene matches: 10. CDR3 length equals 21 residues. Germline V gene data show CDR1 as LGHNT and CDR2 as FRNRAP. CDR3 in amino acids: CASGLIAGTSGGPPNTGELFF. CDR3 in DNA: TGTGCTAGTGGTTTGATAGCCGGGACTAGCGGGGGGCCACCGAACACCGGGGAGCTGTTTTTT.

This clone was seen only once. The chain combines TRBV29-1 with TRBJ2-3; D possibly matches TRBD1 or TRBD2 (6 bases each). CDR1 and CDR2 (germline): SQVTM, ANQGSEA. V lost 0 bases and J 5 bases, leaving 18 bases between the germline ends. This CDR3 contains 16 residues. The CDR3 DNA is TGCAGCGTTGAAGATCTGGTGCGGGACACAGTAGATACGCAGTATTTT. The encoded protein is CSVEDLVRDTVDTQYF.

This chain links TRBV28 with TRBJ1-1; D gene uncertain. CDR1 is MDHEN and CDR2 is SYDVKM in the germline V gene. CDR3 length equals 12 residues. Trimming pared 7 bases from V and 5 bases from J, leaving 11 bases between. The CDR3, as DNA: TGTGCCAGCAAAGGAGGAGGGACTGAAGCTTTCTTT. This encodes CASKGGGTEAFF.

CDR3 coding DNA: TGTGCCAGCAGCTTGCTTACGTCGGGGGTAGGGGAGACCCAGTACTTC. This translates into CASSLLTSGVGETQYF. The chain uses TRBV5-5 and TRBJ2-5, with D possibly TRBD2 on 6 matching bases. Trimming shortened V by 1 base and J by 5 bases, and 18 bases separated the two germline ends. The CDR3 loop spans 16 amino acids. Germline assignment: CDR1 SGHKS and CDR2 YYEKEE (reference sequence).

The chain uses TRBV13 and TRBJ2-7; no definite D call. From germline, CDR1 is PRHDT and CDR2 FYEKMQ (reference sequence). The CDR3 extends over 14 amino acids. Trimming cost V 1 base and J 2 bases, with 9 bases left between them. The CDR3 nucleotides read TGTGCCAGCAGCTTAGACATGGTTCCCTACGAGCAGTACTTC. Encoded protein: CASSLDMVPYEQYF.

This chain connects TRBV29-1 to TRBJ2-1; D might be TRBD2 (6 bases). This CDR3 is built from 15 residues. Trimming removed 5 bases from V and 4 bases from J, with 18 bases in between. Germline assignment: CDR1 SQVTM and CDR2 ANQGSEA. As DNA, the CDR3 is TGCAGCGTTAGAGGAGGGCAGCGGGTTTACAATGAGCAGTTCTTC. Translating gives CSVRGGQRVYNEQFF.

The rearrangement joins TRBV15 to TRBJ2-1; 7 bases fit TRBD1. CDR1 and CDR2 (germline): LNHNV, YYDKDF (reference sequence). The CDR3 consists of 17 residues. V lost 0 bases to trimming and J lost 4 bases; unmatched junction nucleotides: 9. This CDR3 is CATSRDVGTASYNEQFF. The DNA for the CDR3 is TGTGCCACCAGCAGAGATGTGGGGACAGCTTCTTACAATGAGCAGTTCTTC.

The V call is TRBV27, the J call TRBJ2-5; TRBD2 agrees at 8 bases. The CDR3 is 15 amino acids. Germline lookup yields CDR1 MNHEY and CDR2 SMNVEV (reference sequence). After removal of 0 bases from V and 6 bases from J, the junction contained 6 bases not matched to a gene. CDR3 bases: TGTGCCAGCAGTTTATCCGGGGGGGCCAGGAAGACCCAGTACTTC. Protein sequence: CASSLSGGARKTQYF.

The J gene is TRBJ2-5, the V gene TRBV27; D is undetermined. The V end lost 5 bases, the J end lost 5 bases, and 24 bases lay between the germline ends. The CDR3 consists of 17 residues. Germline CDR1 is MNHEY and CDR2 is SMNVEV (reference sequence). The CDR3 nucleotides read TGTGCCAGCAGTCCTCTAGGGTCTACGGGCCCCTGGGAGACCCAGTACTTC. Its translation: CASSPLGSTGPWETQYF.